This T cell receptor beta chain stems from a study of CD8+CD57+ T cells in acquired aplastic anemia. Study as a whole: Sorted CD4+ and CD8+ cells gave an average of 3.2 ug of DNA. General study findings and limits: Patients and controls shared nearly 30 CD8+ CDR3 sequences, highly expressed in patients.

This clonotype was observed at least ten times. Antigen: not known. Trimming cost V 2 bases and J 3 bases, with 9 bases left between them. The CDR3 runs 13 residues. Per germline, CDR1 SGHDT and CDR2 YYEEEE. An expansion of CD8+CD57+ cells by flow cytometry had been shown in patients chosen for sequencing. By the time of blood sampling, patients had still received no therapy. Genomic DNA served as template for TCR beta VDJ and CDR3 profiling. Each CDR3 protein is one row after TCRdb ran MiXCR on the reads. This sample has about 290,000 distinct CDR3 sequences, with roughly 53% found just once. The J gene is TRBJ2-7, the V gene TRBV5-6; tentatively, D is TRBD2 (5 bases). The sequencing input was sorted CD4+, CD8+, or CD8+CD57+ T cells (not recorded which) from PBMCs. This TCR was sampled from a human donor with aplastic anemia. CDR3 in DNA: TGTGCCAGCAGCTTAGACGGACTCTACGAGCAGTACTTC. This encodes CASSLDGLYEQYF.